Shown below are 13 T cell receptor beta chains from a single sample sequenced in a study of CD8 T cells in ankylosing spondylitis. Via MiXCR, TCRdb re-called the 5' RACE reads, giving one row per CDR3 protein. The table includes some 250,000 distinct CDR3 sequences, 20% to 30% detected once. Source material: blood, either unsorted or a sorted T cell fraction (not recorded which). These receptors all stem from a male donor with ankylosing spondylitis or in good health (not recorded which).

This chain links TRBV20-1 with TRBJ2-1; 12 bases map to TRBD1. Germline CDR1 reads DFQATT; CDR2 reads SNEGSKA (reference sequence). The CDR3 is made up of 19 amino acids. Germline trimming cut 2 bases from V and 6 bases from J; bases unmatched to any gene: 17. CDR3 coding DNA: TGCAGTGCTAGAATGGCCGCGGGACAGGGGGCCTCCTTCAGCAATGAGCAGTTCTTC. Translation gives CSARMAAGQGASFSNEQFF.

For this clonotype: A read error may explain this, as a much larger clone is one base away. This chain joins TRBV20-1 and TRBJ2-7; D perhaps matches TRBD1 (5 bases). CDR3 length: 11 amino acids. Germline lookup yields CDR1 DFQATT and CDR2 SNEGSKA (reference sequence). CDR3 sequence reads: CCARVRDEQYF. Written as DNA, the CDR3 is TGCTGTGCCAGGGTTCGGGACGAGCAGTACTTC.

This clonotype appeared a few times. The chain recombines TRBV3-1 with TRBJ1-4; D unresolved. In germline, CDR1 is LGHDT, CDR2 YNNKEL (reference sequence). The CDR3 is 13 residues long. V lost 3 bases and J lost 7, with 9 bases in between. CDR3 nucleotides: TGTGCCAGCAGCCAGACACGCCTTGAAAAACTGTTTTTT. Encoded protein: CASSQTRLEKLFF.

The chain carries TRBV12-3 or TRBV12-4 and TRBJ1-1; no reliable D call. The CDR3 covers 13 residues. V was clipped by 6 bases and J by 11 bases, with 19 bases between them. The CDR3 DNA reads as TGTGCCAGCAGAGTCCGGGAACCCAATGCTGCTTTCTTT. Translated: CASRVREPNAAFF.

In this sample, this clonotype turned up many times. The chain is built from TRBV20-1 and TRBJ2-2; no firm D call. Germline assignment: CDR1 DFQATT and CDR2 SNEGSKA (reference sequence). Trimming took 0 bases from V and 1 from J, leaving 9 bases between them. The CDR3 runs to 15 residues. CDR3 bases: TGCAGTGCTAGAGATCACATTCTGAACACCGGGGAGCTGTTTTTT. Its translation is CSARDHILNTGELFF.

This clonotype has at least ten counts. The V and J genes are TRBV9 and TRBJ2-3; D call uncertain. CDR3 length: 13 residues. Trimming stripped 4 bases from V and 6 bases from J, with 12 bases between. Germline V CDR1 and CDR2: SGDLS, YYNGEE. The CDR3 bases are TGTGCCAGCAGCCCTGAACGTAGGGATACGCAGTATTTT. The encoded protein is CASSPERRDTQYF.

The CDR3, as DNA: TGTGCCAGCAGGGACCGAGGGGGCTCATACTACGAGCAGTACTTC. As protein: CASRDRGGSYYEQYF. The rearrangement links TRBV12-3 or TRBV12-4 to TRBJ2-7, with 7 bases aligning to TRBD1. V gave up 6 bases and J gave up 3 bases; unmatched junction bases: 11. The CDR3 consists of 15 residues.

This chain joins TRBV10-3 and TRBJ2-1; D is uncertain. The CDR3 contains 15 residues. Germline CDR1 is ENHRY and CDR2 is SYGVKD. Trimming removed 3 bases from V and 0 bases from J, with 9 bases in between. The CDR3: CAISEARPSYNEQFF. The CDR3 DNA reads TGTGCCATCAGTGAAGCCAGACCCTCCTACAATGAGCAGTTCTTC.

This clonotype showed up just a few times. This sequence joins TRBV20-1 and TRBJ2-3; 12 bases are shared with TRBD2. Trimming at V came to 3 bases and at J to 2 bases, leaving 12 bases not matched to a gene. This CDR3 is 18 amino acids long. Germline-derived CDR1 and CDR2 are DFQATT and SNEGSKA (reference sequence). The CDR3 sequence is CSARPPSGGGVHTDTQYF. DNA of the CDR3: TGCAGTGCTAGGCCCCCTAGCGGGGGGGGAGTACACACAGATACGCAGTATTTT.

This clonotype was seen a few times. The CDR3 nucleotides read TGTGCCAGCAAGGGGGGCCCATCCTACGAGCAGTACTTC. Protein: CASKGGPSYEQYF. V is TRBV13 and J is TRBJ2-7; D may match TRBD1 or TRBD2 (6 bases each). This CDR3 contains 13 residues. From germline, CDR1 is PRHDT and CDR2 FYEKMQ (reference sequence). V lost 7 bases and J 1 base, leaving 11 bases between the germline ends.

This clonotype appeared many times. The chain has TRBV12-3 or TRBV12-4 and TRBJ2-2, with 8 bases lining up with TRBD2. This CDR3 has 15 residues. V shed 3 bases and J 1 base; nucleotides not matched to a gene: 1. CDR3: CASSFAGGNTGELFF. CDR3 nucleotides: TGTGCCAGCAGTTTCGCGGGGGGGAACACCGGGGAGCTGTTTTTT.

This chain links TRBV20-1 with TRBJ2-2; 13 nucleotides line up with TRBD2. From germline, CDR1 is DFQATT and CDR2 SNEGSKA (reference sequence). This CDR3 has 15 amino acids. V lost 3 bases to trimming and J lost 12 bases; unmatched junction nucleotides: 10. Written as DNA, the CDR3 is TGCAGTGCTAGTCCCCATACTAGCGGGGGGGGGCAGCTGTTTTTT. It specifies CSASPHTSGGGQLFF.

This clonotype was counted many times. The chain employs TRBV20-1 and TRBJ2-5; no clear D. Trimming took 0 bases from V and 2 from J, leaving 10 bases between them. CDR3 length equals 14 residues. From germline, CDR1 is DFQATT and CDR2 SNEGSKA (reference sequence). CDR3 residues: CSARDLGPQETQYF. CDR3 bases: TGCAGTGCTAGAGATCTCGGGCCTCAAGAGACCCAGTACTTC.